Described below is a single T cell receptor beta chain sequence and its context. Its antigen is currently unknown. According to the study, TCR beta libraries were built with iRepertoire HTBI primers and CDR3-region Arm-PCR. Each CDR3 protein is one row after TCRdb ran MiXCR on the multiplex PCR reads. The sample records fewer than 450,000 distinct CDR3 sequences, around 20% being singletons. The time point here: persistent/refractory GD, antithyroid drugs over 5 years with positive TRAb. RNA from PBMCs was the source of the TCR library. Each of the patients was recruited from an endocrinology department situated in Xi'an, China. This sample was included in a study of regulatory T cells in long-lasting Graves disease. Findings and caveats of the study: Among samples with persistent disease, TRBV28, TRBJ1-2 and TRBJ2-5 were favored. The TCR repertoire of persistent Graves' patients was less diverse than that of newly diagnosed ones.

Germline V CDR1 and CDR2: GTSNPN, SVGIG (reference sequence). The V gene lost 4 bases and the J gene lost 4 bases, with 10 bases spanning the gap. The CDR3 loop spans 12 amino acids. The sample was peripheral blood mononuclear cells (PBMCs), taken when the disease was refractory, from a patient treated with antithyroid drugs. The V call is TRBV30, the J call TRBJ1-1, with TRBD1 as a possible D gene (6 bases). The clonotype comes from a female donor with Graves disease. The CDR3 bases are TGTGCCTGGAACAGGGAGGGCACTGAAGCTTTCTTT. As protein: CAWNREGTEAFF.